This T cell receptor (beta chain) was profiled in a study of CD4 T cells in relation to SARS-CoV-2 and coronaviruses. As for the study in general: ViraFEST: approximately nine-day antigen culture of PBMCs, then TCR beta CDR3 sequencing. No peptide or an HIV-1 Nef peptide pool served as negative control.

CDR3 length equals 15 residues. V was shortened by 2 bases and J by 0 bases, with 8 bases between the two germline ends. From germline, CDR1 is LNHDA and CDR2 SQIVND (reference sequence). Libraries were prepared by immunoSEQ multiplex PCR; TCRdb keeps only in-frame clonotypes and omits some of them. The sample consists of around 20,000 clones, roughly 62% of them appearing once. Points on this clone: Its antigen remains unknown.

Before the COVID-19 pandemic, during about 2010-2019, CD4+ T cells were taken from unexposed donors. Isolation of CD4+ T cells took place after roughly nine days in culture. Cells permitting, SARS-CoV-2 S/N and four cold-coronavirus spikes were tested on unexposed-donor CD4+ T cells. Approximately 1.9 million PBMCs per well were cultured with about 9.8 IU/ml IL-2. The sequencing input was CD4+ T cells from PBMCs, cultured in vitro. This clonotype originated in a human donor in good health. V usage is TRBV19 and J usage is TRBJ1-3, with D unresolved. This CDR3 is CASSIFADSGNTIYF. The CDR3 DNA is TGTGCCAGTAGTATATTTGCCGACTCTGGAAACACCATATATTTT.